A selection of T cell receptor beta chains follows, all from one sample in a study of metastatic and nonmetastatic thyroid tumors. MiXCR was used by TCRdb to re-call the PCR reads. Of 19,000 or so clones detected, 25% to 35% appear once; the ten largest clones hold over 9.5%. The specimen was tumor tissue. These receptors came from a female donor with papillary thyroid cancer or a benign thyroid nodule (not recorded which). Some clones in this sample may be carry-over from other donors' samples. Both conserved end residues are part of each CDR3. D genes are given only for firm matches. Size values are once, few and many counts, or a class for expanded clones, and some rows have none.

D	V	J	size	DNA	CDR3
TRBD2	TRBV19	TRBJ2-1	NA	TGTTCCAGTAGTTCCTCGGGCCCCGGGACTAGCGGGAAGGATGAGCAGTTCTTC	CSSSSSGPGTSGKDEQFF
NA	TRBV11-2	TRBJ2-6	NA	TGTGCCAGCAGCTTTGGTACCGGGATGGCTGGGGCCAACGTCCTGACTTTC	CASSFGTGMAGANVLTF
NA	TRBV4-1	TRBJ2-3	NA	TGCGCCAGCAGCCAAGATCCCACCGGGAGTCAGGCAGATACGCAGTATTTT	CASSQDPTGSQADTQYF
TRBD1	TRBV15	TRBJ1-2	medium-sized	TGTGCCACCAGCAGGGGACAGGGGGATGGCTACACCTTC	CATSRGQGDGYTF
NA	TRBV19	TRBJ2-6	few	TGTTCCAGCGTTTCGGTGGCTGGGACCAACGTCCTGACTTTC	CSSVSVAGTNVLTF
TRBD2	TRBV19	TRBJ2-6	NA	TGTGCCAGTAGTATAATGGGACTAGCGGGATGTTGGGCCAACGTCCTGACTTTC	CASSIMGLAGCWANVLTF
NA	TRBV6-1	TRBJ1-5	many	TGTGCCAGCAGTCCCGCCCCCGGGGGGGACCGGAATCAGCCCCAGCATTTT	CASSPAPGGDRNQPQHF
TRBD2	TRBV28	TRBJ2-3	many	TGTGCCAGCAGTTTGGCTAGCGGGTTCACTGGGGGTACGCAGTATTTT	CASSLASGFTGGTQYF
NA	TRBV11-2	TRBJ2-7	medium-sized	TGTGCCAGCAGCTTGTTCGCTGACTCCTACGAGCAGTACTTC	CASSLFADSYEQYF
TRBD1	TRBV18	TRBJ2-3	many	TGTGCCAGCTCACGCGGACAGGGGCTCACAGATACGCAGTATTTT	CASSRGQGLTDTQYF
TRBD2	TRBV6-5	TRBJ2-1	NA	TGTGCCAGCAGTTACGTCGGCGGGAGGGGGCCTAACAATGAGCAGTTCTTC	CASSYVGGRGPNNEQFF
TRBD1	TRBV2	TRBJ1-3	few	TGTGCCAGCAGCCCGGACAGGTCCGTAAACACCATATATTTT	CASSPDRSVNTIYF
NA	TRBV4-2	TRBJ2-1	many	TGTGCCAGCAGCCACCCCAGGGGGGGGAGGGCCGTCAATGAGCAGTTCTTC	CASSHPRGGRAVNEQFF
NA	TRBV10-2	TRBJ2-1	few	TGCGCCAGCAGTGTGGGAGACTCCTACAATGAGCAGTTCTTC	CASSVGDSYNEQFF
NA	TRBV4-1	TRBJ1-4	large	TGCGCCAGCAGCCAAGATAACTACAGGGCTAATGAAAAACTGTTTTTT	CASSQDNYRANEKLFF
NA	TRBV20-1	TRBJ2-7	NA	TGCAGTGCTAGGGTCACCAAGGGTTACTACGAGCAGTACTTC	CSARVTKGYYEQYF
NA	TRBV5-1	TRBJ2-2	many	TGCGCCAGCAGCCCTAAGCTCGGGACACTGAACACCGGGGAGCTGTTTTTT	CASSPKLGTLNTGELFF
NA	TRBV19	TRBJ2-7	large	TGTGCCAGTAGTGAGGGCCTGGAGCAGTACTTC	CASSEGLEQYF